This note documents a single T cell receptor beta chain sequence. Its antigen remains unidentified. The data belong to a study of cytomegalovirus exposure and HLA in healthy donors. The PCR contained 60 Vbeta and 13 Jbeta primers. In the original workflow: Counted up in a later analysis, unique TCR beta chains came to about 83 million, with around 12 million shared. Sequencing used immunoSEQ multiplex PCR; TCRdb keeps in-frame clones, though not all of them. The V and J calls and the clone size are those of that table, but D and trimming were determined from the DNA. Of over 150,000 clones in the sample, approximately 80% were seen once. Whole-study findings and limits: Previous analysis showed most TCR beta V segments were productive about 90% or about 30% of the time. In a later analysis, CMV-associated beta chains were mostly HLA-associated, it appeared.

The sequencing input was PBMCs. The TCR originated in a woman in her twenties or thirties in good health and CMV-seronegative.

The DNA of the CDR3 is TGCGCCAGCAGCCAAGATTCCGGACAGCGCGGAAACACCATATATTTT. The encoded protein is CASSQDSGQRGNTIYF. The rearrangement links TRBV4-1 to TRBJ1-3; D is possibly TRBD1 (6 bases). V was shortened by 0 bases and J by 4 bases, with 13 bases between the two germline ends. The CDR3 consists of 16 residues. Per germline, CDR1 MGHRA and CDR2 YSYEKL.